This T cell receptor (beta chain) was captured by sequencing in a study of blood T cell repertoires in COVID-19. Assay used: immunoSEQ multiplex PCR; TCRdb lists only in-frame clones, some missing. The sample consists of a few hundred thousand clones, about 88% of them appearing once. The TCR comes from a woman aged 55-75 years with acute or convalescent COVID-19. Source material: peripheral blood.

The DNA for the CDR3 is TGTGCCAGCAGCGTAGAGGCGGCCCCCAACACCGGGGAGCTGTTTTTT. Translated: CASSVEAAPNTGELFF. The chain combines TRBV9 with TRBJ2-2; no clear D gene. CDR3 length: 16 amino acids. The germline gives CDR1 SGDLS, CDR2 YYNGEE. V dropped 0 bases and J dropped 2 bases, with 11 bases sitting between them.